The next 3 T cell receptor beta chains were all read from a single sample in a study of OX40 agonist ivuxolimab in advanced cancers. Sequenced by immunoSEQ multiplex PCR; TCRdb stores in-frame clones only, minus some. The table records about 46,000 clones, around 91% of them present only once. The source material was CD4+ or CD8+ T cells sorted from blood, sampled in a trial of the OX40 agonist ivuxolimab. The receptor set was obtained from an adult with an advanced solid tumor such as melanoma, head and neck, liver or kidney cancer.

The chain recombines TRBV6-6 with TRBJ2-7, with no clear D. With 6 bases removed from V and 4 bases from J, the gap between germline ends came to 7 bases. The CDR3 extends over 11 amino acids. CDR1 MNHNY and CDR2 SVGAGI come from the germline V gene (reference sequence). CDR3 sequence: CASRTAYEQYF. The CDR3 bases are TGTGCCAGCAGAACTGCGTACGAGCAGTACTTC.

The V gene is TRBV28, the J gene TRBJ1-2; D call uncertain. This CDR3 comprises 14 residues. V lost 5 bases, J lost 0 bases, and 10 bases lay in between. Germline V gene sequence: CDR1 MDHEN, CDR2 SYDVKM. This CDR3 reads CASSNFASNYGYTF. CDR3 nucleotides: TGTGCCAGCAGTAACTTTGCCTCTAACTATGGCTACACCTTC.

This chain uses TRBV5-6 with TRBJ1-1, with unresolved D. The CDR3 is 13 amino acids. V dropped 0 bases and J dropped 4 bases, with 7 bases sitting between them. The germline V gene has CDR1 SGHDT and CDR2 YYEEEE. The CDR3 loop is CASSLDARTEAFF. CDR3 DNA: TGTGCCAGCAGCTTGGATGCCCGCACTGAAGCTTTCTTT.